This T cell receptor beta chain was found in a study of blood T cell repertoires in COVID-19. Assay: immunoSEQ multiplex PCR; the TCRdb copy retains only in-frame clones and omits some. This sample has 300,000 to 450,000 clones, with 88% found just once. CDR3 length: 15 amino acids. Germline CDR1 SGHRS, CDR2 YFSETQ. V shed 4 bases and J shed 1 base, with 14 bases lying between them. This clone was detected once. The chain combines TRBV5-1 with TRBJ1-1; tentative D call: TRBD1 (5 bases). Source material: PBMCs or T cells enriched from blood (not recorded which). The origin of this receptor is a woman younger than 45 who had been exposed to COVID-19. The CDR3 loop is CASSPAWGENTEAFF. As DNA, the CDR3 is TGCGCCAGCAGCCCGGCCTGGGGCGAGAACACTGAAGCTTTCTTT.